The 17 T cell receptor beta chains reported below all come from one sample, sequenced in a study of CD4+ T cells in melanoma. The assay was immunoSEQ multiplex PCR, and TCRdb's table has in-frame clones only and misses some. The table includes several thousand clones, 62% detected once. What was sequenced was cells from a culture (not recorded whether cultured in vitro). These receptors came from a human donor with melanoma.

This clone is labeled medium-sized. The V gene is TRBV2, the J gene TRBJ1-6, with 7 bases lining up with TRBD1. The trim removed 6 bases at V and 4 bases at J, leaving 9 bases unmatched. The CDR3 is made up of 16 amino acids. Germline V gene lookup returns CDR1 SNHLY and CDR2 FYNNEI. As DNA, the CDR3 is TGTGCCAGCAGACCCCCGGCGGGACAGTATAATTCACCCCTCCACTTT. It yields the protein CASRPPAGQYNSPLHF.

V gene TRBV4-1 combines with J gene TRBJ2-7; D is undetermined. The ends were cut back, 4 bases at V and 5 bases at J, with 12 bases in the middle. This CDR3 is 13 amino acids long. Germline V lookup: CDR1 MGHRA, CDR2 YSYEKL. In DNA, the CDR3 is TGCGCCAGCAGCCCCCGGGTCTTGGACGAGCAGTACTTC. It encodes CASSPRVLDEQYF.

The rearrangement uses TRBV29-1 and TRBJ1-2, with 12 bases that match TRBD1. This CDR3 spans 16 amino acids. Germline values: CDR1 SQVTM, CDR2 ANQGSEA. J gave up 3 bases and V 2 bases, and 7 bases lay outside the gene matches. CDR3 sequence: CSVENAGQGADYGYTF. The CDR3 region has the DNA TGCAGCGTTGAAAACGCGGGACAGGGGGCGGACTATGGCTACACCTTC.

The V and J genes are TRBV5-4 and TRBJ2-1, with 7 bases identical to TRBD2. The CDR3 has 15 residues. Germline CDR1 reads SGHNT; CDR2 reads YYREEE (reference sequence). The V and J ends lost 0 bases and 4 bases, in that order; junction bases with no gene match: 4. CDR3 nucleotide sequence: TGTGCCAGCAGCTTGGGCGGGGGAGGTTACAATGAGCAGTTCTTC. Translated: CASSLGGGGYNEQFF.

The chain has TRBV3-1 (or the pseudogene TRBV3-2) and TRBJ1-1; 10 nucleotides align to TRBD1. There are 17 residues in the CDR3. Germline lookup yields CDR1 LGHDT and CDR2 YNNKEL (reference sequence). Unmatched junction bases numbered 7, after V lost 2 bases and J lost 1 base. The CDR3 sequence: CASSQNRQGASNTEAFF. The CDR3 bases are TGTGCCAGCAGCCAAAACAGACAGGGGGCCTCGAACACTGAAGCTTTCTTT.

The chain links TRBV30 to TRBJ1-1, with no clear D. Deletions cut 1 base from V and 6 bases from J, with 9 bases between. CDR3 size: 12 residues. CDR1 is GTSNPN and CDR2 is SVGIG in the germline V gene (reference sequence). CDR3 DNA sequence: TGTGCCTGGAGTGGTGCCTGGGCTGAAGCTTTCTTT. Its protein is CAWSGAWAEAFF.

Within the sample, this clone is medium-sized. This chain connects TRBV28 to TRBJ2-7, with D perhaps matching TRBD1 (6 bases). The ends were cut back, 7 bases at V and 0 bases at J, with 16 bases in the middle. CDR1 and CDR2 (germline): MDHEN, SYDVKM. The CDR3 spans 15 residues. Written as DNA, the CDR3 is TGTGCCAGCACCTATTCAGGGGTTGCCTCCTACGAGCAGTACTTC. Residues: CASTYSGVASYEQYF.

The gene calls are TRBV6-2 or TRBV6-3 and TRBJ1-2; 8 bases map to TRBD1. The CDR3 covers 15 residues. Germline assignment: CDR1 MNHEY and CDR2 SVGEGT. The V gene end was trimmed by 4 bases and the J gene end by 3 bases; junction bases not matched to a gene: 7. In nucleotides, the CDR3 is TGTGCCAGCAGTTTATTCCCGACAGGGGACTATGGCTACACCTTC. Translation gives CASSLFPTGDYGYTF.

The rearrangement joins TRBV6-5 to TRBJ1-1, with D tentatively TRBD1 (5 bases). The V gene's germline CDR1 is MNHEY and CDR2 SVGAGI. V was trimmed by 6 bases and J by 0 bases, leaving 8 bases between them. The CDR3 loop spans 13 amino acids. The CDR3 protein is CASRTGLNTEAFF. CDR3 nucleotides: TGTGCCAGCAGAACAGGATTGAACACTGAAGCTTTCTTT.

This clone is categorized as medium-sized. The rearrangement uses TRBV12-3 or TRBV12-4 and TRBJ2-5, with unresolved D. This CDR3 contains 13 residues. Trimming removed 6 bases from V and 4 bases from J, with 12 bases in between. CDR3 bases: TGTGCCAGCAGCCTACCTTTGGGAGAGACCCAGTACTTC. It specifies CASSLPLGETQYF.

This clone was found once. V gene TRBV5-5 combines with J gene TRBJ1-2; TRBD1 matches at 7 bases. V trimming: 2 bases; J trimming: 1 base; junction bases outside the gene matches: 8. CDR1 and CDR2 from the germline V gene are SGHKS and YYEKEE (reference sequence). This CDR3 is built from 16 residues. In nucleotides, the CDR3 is TGTGCCAGCAGCTTTGGGCTCGGGACAGATAACTATGGCTACACCTTC. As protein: CASSFGLGTDNYGYTF.

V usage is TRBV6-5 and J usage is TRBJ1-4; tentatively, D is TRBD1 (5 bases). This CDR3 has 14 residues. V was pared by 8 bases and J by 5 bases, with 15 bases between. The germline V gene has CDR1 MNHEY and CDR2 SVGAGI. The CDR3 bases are TGTGCCAGCTGGCGGGGCCCGAGAAATGAAAAACTGTTTTTT. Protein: CASWRGPRNEKLFF.

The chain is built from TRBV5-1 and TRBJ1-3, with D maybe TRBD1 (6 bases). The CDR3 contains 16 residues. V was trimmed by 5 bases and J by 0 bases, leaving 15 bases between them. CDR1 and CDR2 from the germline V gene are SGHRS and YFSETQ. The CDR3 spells CASSQGLLNSGNTIYF. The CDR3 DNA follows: TGCGCCAGCAGTCAGGGGCTGCTGAACTCTGGAAACACCATATATTTT. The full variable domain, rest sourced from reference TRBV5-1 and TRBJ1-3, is KAGVTQTPRYLIKTRGQQVTLSCSPISGHRSVSWYQQTPGQGLQFLFEYFSETQRNKGNFPGRFSGRQFSNSRSEMNVSTLELGDSALYLCASSQGLLNSGNTIYFGEGSWLTVV.

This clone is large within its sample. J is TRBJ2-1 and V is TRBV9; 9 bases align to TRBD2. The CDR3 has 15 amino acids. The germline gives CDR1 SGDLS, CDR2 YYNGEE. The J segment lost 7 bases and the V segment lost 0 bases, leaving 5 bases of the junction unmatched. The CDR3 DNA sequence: TGTGCCAGCAGCGTAGAGGGACTAGCAGCGAATGAGCAGTTCTTC. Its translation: CASSVEGLAANEQFF.

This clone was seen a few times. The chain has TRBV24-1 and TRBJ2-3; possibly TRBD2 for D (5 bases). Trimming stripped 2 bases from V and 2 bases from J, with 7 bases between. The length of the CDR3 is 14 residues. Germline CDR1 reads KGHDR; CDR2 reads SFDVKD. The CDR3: CATSDSRDTDTQYF. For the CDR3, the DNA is TGTGCCACCAGTGATTCCCGGGACACAGATACGCAGTATTTT.

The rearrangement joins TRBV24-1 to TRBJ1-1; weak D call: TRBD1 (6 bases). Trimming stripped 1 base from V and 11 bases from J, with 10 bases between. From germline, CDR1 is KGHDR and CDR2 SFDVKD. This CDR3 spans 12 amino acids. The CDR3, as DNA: TGTGCCACCAGTGATTTACAGGGAGAGGCTTTCTTT. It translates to CATSDLQGEAFF.

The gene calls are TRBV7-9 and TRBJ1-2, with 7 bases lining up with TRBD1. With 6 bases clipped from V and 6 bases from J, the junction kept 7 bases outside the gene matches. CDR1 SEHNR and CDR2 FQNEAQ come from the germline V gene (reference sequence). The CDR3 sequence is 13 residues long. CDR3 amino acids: CASRPTGTDGYTF. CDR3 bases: TGTGCCAGCAGGCCGACAGGGACGGATGGCTACACCTTC.